Following are 7 T cell receptor beta chains from one sample sequenced in a study of immune heterogeneity within non-small cell lung tumors (dated by TCRdb to the late 2010s). Sequenced on a HiSeq X Ten. The TCR beta CDR3 region was amplified with a multiplex PCR system, in which a first round of 10 cycles was run using 32 V-gene forward and 13 J-gene reverse primers. The public reads were quality trimmed at Q25 with fastp and then assembled into clones with MiXCR by TCRdb, keeping productive beta chains. Every distinct CDR3 protein forms one entry, paired with its most common genes and DNA. The sample has more than 10,000 distinct CDR3 sequences on record, 20% to 25% of them singletons. The top ten constitute roughly 13% of the sample. For the TCR template, genomic DNA was extracted from bulk tumor tissue, and approximately 550 ng of gDNA was amplified for each sample. Multiple biopsies per primary tumor were taken during surgery, spaced as far apart as possible within the tumor mass. The study cohort was described as untreated and was composed of newly diagnosed NSCLC cases undergoing curative surgery.

The sequenced sample was lung tumor tissue. The receptors shown here come from a man aged 50 to 60 with non-small cell lung cancer.

Comments on this clonotype: A much larger clone is a single base away; this may be a read error. This chain links TRBV19 with TRBJ1-1; no clear D gene. Trimming pared 2 bases from V and 2 bases from J, leaving 6 bases between. Per germline, CDR1 LNHDA and CDR2 SQIVND (reference sequence). The CDR3 loop spans 13 amino acids. CDR3 region: CASSINTNTEAFF. CDR3 coding DNA: TGTGCCAGTAGTATAAACACCAACACTGAAGCTTTCTTT.

Comments on this clonotype: This is likely a read error, given that the CDR3 carries no conserved phenylalanine or tryptophan at its end. This sequence joins TRBV6-2 or TRBV6-3 and TRBJ2-7, with D hard to call. Trimming left V 4 bases short and J 1 base short, with 11 bases between. The CDR3 covers 14 residues. Looked up from germline, CDR1 is MNHEY and CDR2 is SVGEGT. This CDR3 is CASSWAGSSYEQYL. The CDR3 DNA reads as TGTGCCAGCAGTTGGGCAGGTTCGTCCTACGAGCAGTACTTG.

In its sample, this clonotype was seen many times. CDR3: CASNRGGNTGELFF. The CDR3 DNA follows: TGTGCCAGTAACAGGGGCGGGAACACCGGGGAGCTGTTTTTT. The chain links TRBV19 to TRBJ2-2, with 7 bases fitting TRBD1. The CDR3 length is 14 residues. J gave up 1 base and V 7 bases, and 3 bases lay outside the gene matches. CDR1 is LNHDA and CDR2 is SQIVND in the germline V gene (reference sequence).

This clonotype was counted at least ten times. V is TRBV4-1 and J is TRBJ1-3; 11 bases map to TRBD1. J gave up 4 bases and V 5 bases, and 7 bases lay outside the gene matches. The CDR3 runs 16 residues. Looked up from germline, CDR1 is MGHRA and CDR2 is YSYEKL. CDR3 in amino acids: CASSMGWDRGGNTIYF. The CDR3 nucleotides are TGCGCCAGCAGCATGGGCTGGGACAGGGGGGGAAACACCATATATTTT.

Many counts were recorded for this clonotype. The V and J genes are TRBV9 and TRBJ2-2; 11 bases map to TRBD2. Germline CDR1 is SGDLS and CDR2 is YYNGEE. The CDR3 sequence is 16 residues long. With V trimmed by 0 bases and J by 7 bases, 5 bases remained unmatched. CDR3: CASSVGLAGGGGELFF. CDR3 DNA sequence: TGTGCCAGCAGCGTAGGGCTAGCGGGAGGAGGCGGGGAGCTGTTTTTT.

This clonotype was picked up many times. The CDR3 bases are TGTGCCAGTAGTATGGGACAGGAGAGCTCCTACGAGCAGTACTTC. Translating gives CASSMGQESSYEQYF. The chain uses TRBV19 and TRBJ2-7; 8 bases align to TRBD1. The CDR3 spans 15 residues. Trimming took 3 bases from V and 0 from J; bases not matched to a gene: 4. The germline gives CDR1 LNHDA, CDR2 SQIVND (reference sequence).

This clonotype was recorded many times. The rearrangement uses TRBV7-3 and TRBJ2-2, with 9 bases that match TRBD2. From germline, CDR1 is SGHTA and CDR2 FQGTGA. CDR3 size: 16 residues. Germline trimming cut 5 bases from V and 6 bases from J; bases unmatched to any gene: 10. CDR3 amino acids: CASSPMTSGLAGELFF. CDR3 DNA: TGTGCCAGCAGCCCAATGACTAGCGGCTTGGCCGGGGAGCTGTTTTTT.